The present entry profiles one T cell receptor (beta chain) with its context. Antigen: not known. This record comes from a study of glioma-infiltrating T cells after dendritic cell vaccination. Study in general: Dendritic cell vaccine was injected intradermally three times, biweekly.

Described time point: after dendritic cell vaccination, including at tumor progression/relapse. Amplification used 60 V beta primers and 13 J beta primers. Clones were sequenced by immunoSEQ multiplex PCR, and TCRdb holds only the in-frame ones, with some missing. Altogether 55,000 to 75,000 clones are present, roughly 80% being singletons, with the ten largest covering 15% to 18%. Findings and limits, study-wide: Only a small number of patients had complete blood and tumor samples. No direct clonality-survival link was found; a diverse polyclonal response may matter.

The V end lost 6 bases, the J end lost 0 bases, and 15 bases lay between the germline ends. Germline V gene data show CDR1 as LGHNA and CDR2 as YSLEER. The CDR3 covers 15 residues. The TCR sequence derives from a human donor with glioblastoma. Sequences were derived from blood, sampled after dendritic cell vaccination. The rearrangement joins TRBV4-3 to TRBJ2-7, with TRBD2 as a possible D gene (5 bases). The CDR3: CASSRNPGDSYEQYF. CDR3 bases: TGCGCCAGCAGTCGAAACCCCGGGGACTCCTACGAGCAGTACTTC.